The present TCR beta chain was sequenced within a study of cytotoxic CD8 clonotypes in ibrutinib-treated CLL (dated by TCRdb to about 2021). Notes on the research overall: In this cohort, over 14 patients were treatment-naive and ten to eleven were relapsed/refractory, while around 18 had unmutated IGHV. Responses were partial in about 25 patients and complete in 2; after median about 68 months follow-up, about 15 stayed in remission and approximately 12 progressed. Response samples were obtained after a median of 12 months of treatment, with a range of roughly 6 to 40 months. On average, each sample had about 260,000 productive templates and 94,082 productive rearrangements. Longitudinal samples were available for about 30% of the roughly 86 trial participants. Cryopreserved peripheral blood mononuclear cells were collected before treatment, at response, and at either disease progression or sustained remission. What the study reported, not specific to this receptor: Lymph node repertoires were not examined, and the timing of sampling was not matched between patients in sustained remission and those whose disease progressed. At ibrutinib response clonality went up, during sustained remission it held steady, and at progression it dropped back toward baseline. Public clonotypes were found to be uncommon and were observed to contract or remain stable during treatment; the increase in clonality was shown to reflect expansion of private clonotypes at ibrutinib response. At baseline, clonality was higher than in age-matched healthy donors and showed a strong correlation with circulating CD8+ T-cell counts.

For TCR beta library preparation, approximately 1.9 micrograms of genomic DNA was extracted from cryopreserved PBMCs. Longitudinal blood samples from CLL patients on ibrutinib monotherapy underwent high-throughput TCR beta sequencing. The patients took part in an open-label, single-center phase 2 trial of ibrutinib monotherapy. This clone was detected a few times. What antigen it recognizes has not been identified. Base quality data are lacking; no much larger clone is found one base away. Trimming at the junction amounts to 8 bases on V and 10 bases on J, and the germline ends lie 18 bases apart. Per the germline V gene, MNHEY is the CDR1 and SVGAGI is the CDR2. The CDR3, from cysteine to phenylalanine, totals 14 residues. Only the CDR3 DNA is retained, 42 bases long and in frame from the first base. On a MiSeq, deep resolution sequencing aimed for a depth between 1 in 1 million and 1 in 200,000 T cells, with each clonotype covered 10x on average. TCR beta libraries were generated with the immunoSEQ hsTCRB Kit. The published analysis was carried out like this. The data were analyzed with ImmunoSEQ Analyzer and ImmunoSEQ Data Assistant, and V, D and J gene assignments followed IMGT definitions. Clonality, with values ranging from 0 to 1, was calculated as one minus the normalized Shannon entropy of productive rearrangement frequencies. Public clonotype analysis was restricted to overrepresented clonotypes comprising at least 0.05% of each patient's repertoire. Approximately 14 age-matched healthy donor repertoires from immuneACCESS were used as controls for clonality. TCRdb provides this immuneACCESS table in a form limited to in-frame rearrangements. Some clones are lacking; in checked studies, under half of them reflect an unresolved V gene, and why the rest are absent is not known. Clone size and V and J calls were adopted from that table, with D and trimming inferred from the DNA. The table for this sample lists 35,000 to 45,000 clones; 49% of them were counted only once. Jointly, the top ten make up approximately 20% of the sample.

The clonotype comes from a human donor with chronic lymphocytic leukemia. The material sequenced was PBMCs, taken before ibrutinib treatment. This receptor chain uses TRBV6-5 and TRBJ1-6; a tentative D match to TRBD1 spans 6 bases. The DNA sequence is as follows: TGTGCCAGCTCCATCGGGGGCATGGTATCACCCCTCCACTTT. It translates to CASSIGGMVSPLHF.